This T cell receptor (beta chain) was recorded in a study of cytomegalovirus exposure and HLA in healthy donors. PCR involved 60 Vbeta and 13 Jbeta primers. Some clones are missing from TCRdb's copy, which holds only in-frame ones; the method was immunoSEQ multiplex PCR. The sample holds roughly 190,000 clones; approximately 80% are singletons and the top ten take under 3%. The V segment lost 1 base and the J segment 6 bases; nucleotides outside the gene matches: 8. CDR3 length equals 15 residues. CDR1 is SGHVS, CDR2 FQNEAQ, per germline. The J gene is TRBJ1-2, the V gene TRBV7-8; 7 nucleotides agree with TRBD1. This TCR came from a woman in her forties or fifties in good health and CMV-seronegative. Sequencing was done on a sample of PBMCs. CDR3 DNA sequence: TGTGCCAGCAGCTTAGGTCGACAGGGCCCCAATGGCTACACCTTC. Protein sequence: CASSLGRQGPNGYTF.